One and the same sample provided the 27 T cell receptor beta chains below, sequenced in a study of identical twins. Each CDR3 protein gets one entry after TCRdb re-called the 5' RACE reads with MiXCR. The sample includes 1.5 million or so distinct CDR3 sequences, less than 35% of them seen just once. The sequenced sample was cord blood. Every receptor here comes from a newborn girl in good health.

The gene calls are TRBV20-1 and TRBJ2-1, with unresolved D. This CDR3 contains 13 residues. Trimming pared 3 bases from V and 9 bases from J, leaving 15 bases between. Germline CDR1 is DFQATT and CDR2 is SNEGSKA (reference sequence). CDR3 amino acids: CSARAPMFGEQFF. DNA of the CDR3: TGCAGTGCTAGGGCCCCTATGTTTGGTGAGCAGTTCTTC.

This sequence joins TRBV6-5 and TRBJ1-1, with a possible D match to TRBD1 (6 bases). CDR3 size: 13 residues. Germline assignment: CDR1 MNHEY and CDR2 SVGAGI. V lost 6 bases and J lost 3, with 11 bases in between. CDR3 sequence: CASRMTGHTEAFF. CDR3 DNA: TGTGCCAGCAGAATGACAGGCCACACTGAAGCTTTCTTT.

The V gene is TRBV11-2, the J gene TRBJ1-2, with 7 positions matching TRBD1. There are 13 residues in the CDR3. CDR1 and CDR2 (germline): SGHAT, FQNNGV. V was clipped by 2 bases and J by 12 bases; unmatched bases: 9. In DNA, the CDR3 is TGTGCCAGCAGCTTAAAGGGGGCGGAGTCGGACACCTTC. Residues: CASSLKGAESDTF.

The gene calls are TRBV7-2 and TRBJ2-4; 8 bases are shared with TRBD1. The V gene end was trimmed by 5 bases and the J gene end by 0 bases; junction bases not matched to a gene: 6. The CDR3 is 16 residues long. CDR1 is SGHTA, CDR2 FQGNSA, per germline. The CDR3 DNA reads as TGTGCCAGCAGCCCCCTGGACAGGGTAGCCAAAAACATTCAGTACTTC. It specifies CASSPLDRVAKNIQYF.

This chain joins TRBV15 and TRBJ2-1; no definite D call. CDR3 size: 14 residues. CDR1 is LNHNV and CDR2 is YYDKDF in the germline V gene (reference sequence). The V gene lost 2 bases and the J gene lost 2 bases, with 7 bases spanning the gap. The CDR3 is CATSRRSTYNEQFF. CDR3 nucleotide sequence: TGTGCCACCAGCAGACGTTCAACCTACAATGAGCAGTTCTTC. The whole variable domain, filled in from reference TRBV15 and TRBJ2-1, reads DAMVIQNPRYQVTQFGKPVTLSCSQTLNHNVMYWYQQKSSQAPKLLFHYYDKDFNNEADTPDNFQSRRPNTSFCFLDIRSPGLGDTAMYLCATSRRSTYNEQFFGPGTRLTVL.

The CDR3 region has the DNA TGCAGTGCCTCCGGACCAGGGGGCGCTTACAATGAGCAGTACTTC. Its translation: CSASGPGGAYNEQYF. V is TRBV20-1 and J is TRBJ2-1; TRBD1 matches 8 bases. The closer fit of TRBJ2-7 to the DNA end suggests the J call may be wrong. The germline gives CDR1 DFQATT, CDR2 SNEGSKA (reference sequence). The CDR3 totals 15 residues.

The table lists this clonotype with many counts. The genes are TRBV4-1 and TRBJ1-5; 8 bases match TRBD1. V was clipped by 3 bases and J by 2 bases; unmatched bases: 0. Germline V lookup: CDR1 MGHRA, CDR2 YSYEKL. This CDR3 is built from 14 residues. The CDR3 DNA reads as TGCGCCAGCAGCCAGACAGGGGGCAATCAGCCCCAGCATTTT. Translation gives CASSQTGGNQPQHF.

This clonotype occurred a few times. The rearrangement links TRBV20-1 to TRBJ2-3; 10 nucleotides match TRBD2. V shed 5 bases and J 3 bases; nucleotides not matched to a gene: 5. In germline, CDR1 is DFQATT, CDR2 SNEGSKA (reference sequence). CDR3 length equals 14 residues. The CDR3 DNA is TGCAGTGCTCCACTAGCGGGGTTTACAGATACGCAGTATTTT. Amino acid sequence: CSAPLAGFTDTQYF.

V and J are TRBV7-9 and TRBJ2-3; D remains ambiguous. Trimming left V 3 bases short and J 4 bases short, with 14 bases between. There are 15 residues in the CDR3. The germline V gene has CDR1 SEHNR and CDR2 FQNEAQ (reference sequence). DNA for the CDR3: TGTGCCAGCAGCTTGAGAAGGATAGAGGCAGATACGCAGTATTTT. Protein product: CASSLRRIEADTQYF.

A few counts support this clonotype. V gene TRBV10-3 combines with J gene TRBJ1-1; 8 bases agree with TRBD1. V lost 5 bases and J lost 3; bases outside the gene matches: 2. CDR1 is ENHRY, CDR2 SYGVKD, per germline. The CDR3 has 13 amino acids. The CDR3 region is CAISQGAHTEAFF. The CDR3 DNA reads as TGTGCCATCAGTCAGGGGGCCCACACTGAAGCTTTCTTT.

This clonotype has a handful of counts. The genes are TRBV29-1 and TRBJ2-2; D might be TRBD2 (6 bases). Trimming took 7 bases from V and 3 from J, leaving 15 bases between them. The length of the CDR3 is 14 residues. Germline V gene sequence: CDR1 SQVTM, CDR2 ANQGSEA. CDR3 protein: CSARQWGDTGELFF. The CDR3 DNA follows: TGCAGCGCCCGACAGTGGGGGGACACCGGGGAGCTGTTTTTT.

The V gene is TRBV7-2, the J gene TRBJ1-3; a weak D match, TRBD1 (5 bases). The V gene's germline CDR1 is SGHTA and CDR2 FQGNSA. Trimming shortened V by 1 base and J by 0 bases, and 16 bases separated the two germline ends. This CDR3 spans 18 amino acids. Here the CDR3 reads CASSLEPSGRISGNTIYF. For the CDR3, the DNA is TGTGCCAGCAGCTTAGAACCGTCGGGACGGATCTCTGGAAACACCATATATTTT. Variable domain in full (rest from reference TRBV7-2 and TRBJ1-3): GAGVSQSPSNKVTEKGKDVELRCDPISGHTALYWYRQSLGQGLEFLIYFQGNSAPDKSGLPSDRFSAERTGGSVSTLTIQRTQQEDSAVYLCASSLEPSGRISGNTIYFGEGSWLTVV.

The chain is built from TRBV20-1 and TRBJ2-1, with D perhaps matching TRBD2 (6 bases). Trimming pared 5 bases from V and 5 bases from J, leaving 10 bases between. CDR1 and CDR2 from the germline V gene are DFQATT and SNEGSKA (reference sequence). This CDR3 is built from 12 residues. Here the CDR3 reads CSAGDFDNEQFF. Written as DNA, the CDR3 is TGCAGTGCTGGGGACTTCGACAATGAGCAGTTCTTC.

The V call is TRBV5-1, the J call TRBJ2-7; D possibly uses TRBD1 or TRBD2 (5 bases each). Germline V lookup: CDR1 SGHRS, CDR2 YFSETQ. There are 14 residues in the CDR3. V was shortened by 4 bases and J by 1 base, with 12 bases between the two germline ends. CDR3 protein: CASSRWDLSYEQYF. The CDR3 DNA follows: TGCGCCAGCAGCCGGTGGGACCTTTCCTACGAGCAGTACTTC.

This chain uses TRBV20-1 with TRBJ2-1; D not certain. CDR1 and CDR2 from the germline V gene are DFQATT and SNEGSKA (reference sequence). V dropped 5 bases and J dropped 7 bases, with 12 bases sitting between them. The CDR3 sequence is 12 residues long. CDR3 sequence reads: CSAPGLGNEQFF. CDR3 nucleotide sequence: TGCAGTGCTCCAGGCCTAGGGAATGAGCAGTTCTTC.

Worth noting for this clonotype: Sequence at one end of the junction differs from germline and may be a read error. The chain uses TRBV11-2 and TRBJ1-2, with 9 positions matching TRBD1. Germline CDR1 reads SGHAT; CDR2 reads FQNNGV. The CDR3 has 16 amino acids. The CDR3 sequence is CAGSRTGAASNYGYTF. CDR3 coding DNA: TGTGCCGGCAGCCGGACAGGGGCCGCGTCTAACTATGGCTACACCTTC.

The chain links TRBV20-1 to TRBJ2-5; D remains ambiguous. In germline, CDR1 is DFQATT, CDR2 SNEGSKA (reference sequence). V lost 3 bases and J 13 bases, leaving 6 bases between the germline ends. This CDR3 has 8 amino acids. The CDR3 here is CSARPRYF. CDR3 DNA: TGCAGTGCTAGGCCCCGGTACTTC.

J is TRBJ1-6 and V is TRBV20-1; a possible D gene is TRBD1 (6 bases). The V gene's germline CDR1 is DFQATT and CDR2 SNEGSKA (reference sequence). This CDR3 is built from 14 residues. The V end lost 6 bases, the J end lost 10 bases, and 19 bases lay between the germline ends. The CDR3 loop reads CSAIRGGRGSPLHF. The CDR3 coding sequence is TGCAGTGCCATTCGCGGGGGGCGAGGGTCACCCCTCCACTTT.

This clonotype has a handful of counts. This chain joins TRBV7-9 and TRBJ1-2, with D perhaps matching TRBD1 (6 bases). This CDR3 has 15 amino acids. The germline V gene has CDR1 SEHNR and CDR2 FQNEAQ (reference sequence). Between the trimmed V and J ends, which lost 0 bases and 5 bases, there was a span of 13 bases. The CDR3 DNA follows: TGTGCCAGCAGCTTAGCAGGGGGAGTTGTTTATGGCTACACCTTC. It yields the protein CASSLAGGVVYGYTF.

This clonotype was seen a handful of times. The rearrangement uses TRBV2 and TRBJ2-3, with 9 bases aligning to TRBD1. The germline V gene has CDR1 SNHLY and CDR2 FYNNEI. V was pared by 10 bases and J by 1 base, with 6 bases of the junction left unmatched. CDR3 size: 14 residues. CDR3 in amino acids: CANVRDRGTDTQYF. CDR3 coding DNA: TGTGCCAACGTCCGGGACAGGGGCACAGATACGCAGTATTTT. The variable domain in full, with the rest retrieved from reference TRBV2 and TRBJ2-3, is EPEVTQTPSHQVTQMGQEVILRCVPISNHLYFYWYRQILGQKVEFLVSFYNNEISEKSEIFDDQFSVERPDGSNFTLKIRSTKLEDSAMYFCANVRDRGTDTQYFGPGTRLTVL.

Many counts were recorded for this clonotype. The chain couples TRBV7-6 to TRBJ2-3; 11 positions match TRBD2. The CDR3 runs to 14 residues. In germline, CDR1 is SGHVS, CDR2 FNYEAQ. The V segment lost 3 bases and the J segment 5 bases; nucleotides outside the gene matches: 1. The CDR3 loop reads CASSLTSGKDTQYF. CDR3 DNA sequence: TGTGCCAGCAGCTTGACTAGCGGGAAAGATACGCAGTATTTT.

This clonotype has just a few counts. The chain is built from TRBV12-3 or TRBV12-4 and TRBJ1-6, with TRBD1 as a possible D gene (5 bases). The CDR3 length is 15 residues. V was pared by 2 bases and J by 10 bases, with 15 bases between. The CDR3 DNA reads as TGTGCCAGCAGTTTAATAGGGGCACAAGGGTCACCCCTCCACTTT. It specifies CASSLIGAQGSPLHF.

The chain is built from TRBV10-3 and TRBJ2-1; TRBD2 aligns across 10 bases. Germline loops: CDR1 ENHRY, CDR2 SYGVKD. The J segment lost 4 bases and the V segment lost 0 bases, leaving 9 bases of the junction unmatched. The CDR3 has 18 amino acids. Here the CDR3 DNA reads TGTGCCATCAGTGAGTCCCGTTCTTCGACTAGCGGGTACAATGAGCAGTTCTTC. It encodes CAISESRSSTSGYNEQFF.

DNA for the CDR3: TGTGCCATCAGTGGGACAGGGGAAAATGAGCAGTTCTTC. Amino acid sequence: CAISGTGENEQFF. J is TRBJ2-1 and V is TRBV10-3; TRBD1 matches 9 bases. V gave up 4 bases and J gave up 7 bases; unmatched junction bases: 2. The CDR3 covers 13 residues. The V gene's germline CDR1 is ENHRY and CDR2 SYGVKD.

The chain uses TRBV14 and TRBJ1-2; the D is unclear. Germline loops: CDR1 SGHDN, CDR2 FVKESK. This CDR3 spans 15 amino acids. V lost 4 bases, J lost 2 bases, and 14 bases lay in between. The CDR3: CASSPFRLSNYGYTF. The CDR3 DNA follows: TGTGCCAGCAGCCCATTCCGACTGTCCAACTATGGCTACACCTTC.

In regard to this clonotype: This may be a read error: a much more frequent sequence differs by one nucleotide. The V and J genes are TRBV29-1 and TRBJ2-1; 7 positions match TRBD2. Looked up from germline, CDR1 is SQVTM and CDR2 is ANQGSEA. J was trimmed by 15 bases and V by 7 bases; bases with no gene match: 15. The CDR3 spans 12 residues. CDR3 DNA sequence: TGCAGCGGGGAGGGACCTTCGGGATTGCGGTTCTTC. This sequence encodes CSGEGPSGLRFF.

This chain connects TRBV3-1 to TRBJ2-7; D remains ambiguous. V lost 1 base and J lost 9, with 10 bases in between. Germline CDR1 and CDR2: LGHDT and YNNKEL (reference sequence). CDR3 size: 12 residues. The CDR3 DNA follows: TGTGCCAGCAGCCAAGTAATCGAGCGGCAGTACTTC. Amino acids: CASSQVIERQYF.